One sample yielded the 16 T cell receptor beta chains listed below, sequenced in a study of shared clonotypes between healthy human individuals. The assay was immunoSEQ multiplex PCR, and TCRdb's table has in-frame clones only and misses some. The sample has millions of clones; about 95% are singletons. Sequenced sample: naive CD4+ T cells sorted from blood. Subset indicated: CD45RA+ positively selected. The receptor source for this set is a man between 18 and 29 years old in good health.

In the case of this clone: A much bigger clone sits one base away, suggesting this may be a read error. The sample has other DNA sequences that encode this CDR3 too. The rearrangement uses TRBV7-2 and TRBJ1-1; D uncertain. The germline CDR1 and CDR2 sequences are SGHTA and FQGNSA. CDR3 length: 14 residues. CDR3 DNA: TGTGCCAGCAGCTTAGTTAGGGAGAACACTGAAGCCTTCTTT. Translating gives CASSLVRENTEAFF. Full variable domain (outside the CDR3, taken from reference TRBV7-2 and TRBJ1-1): GAGVSQSPSNKVTEKGKDVELRCDPISGHTALYWYRQSLGQGLEFLIYFQGNSAPDKSGLPSDRFSAERTGGSVSTLTIQRTQQEDSAVYLCASSLVRENTEAFFGQGTRLTVV.

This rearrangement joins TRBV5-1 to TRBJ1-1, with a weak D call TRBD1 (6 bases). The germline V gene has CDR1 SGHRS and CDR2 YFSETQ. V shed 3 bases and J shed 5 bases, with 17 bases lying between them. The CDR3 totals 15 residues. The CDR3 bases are TGCGCCAGCAGCTCGGGACATTCCCGAGGGACTGAAGCTTTCTTT. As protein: CASSSGHSRGTEAFF.

The CDR3 here is CATADRGLYEQYF. As DNA, the CDR3 is TGTGCCACCGCTGACAGGGGGCTGTACGAGCAGTACTTC. The chain recombines TRBV2 with TRBJ2-7; the match to TRBD1 covers 10 bases. Germline lookup yields CDR1 SNHLY and CDR2 FYNNEI. The V gene end was trimmed by 10 bases and the J gene end by 4 bases; junction bases not matched to a gene: 7. This CDR3 has 13 amino acids.

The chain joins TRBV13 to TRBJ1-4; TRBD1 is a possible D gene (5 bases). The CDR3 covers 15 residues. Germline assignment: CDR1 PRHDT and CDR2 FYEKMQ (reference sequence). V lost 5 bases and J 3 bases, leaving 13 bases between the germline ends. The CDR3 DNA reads TGTGCCAGCAGCCTTCAGGGCTTAGCTAATGAAAAACTGTTTTTT. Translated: CASSLQGLANEKLFF.

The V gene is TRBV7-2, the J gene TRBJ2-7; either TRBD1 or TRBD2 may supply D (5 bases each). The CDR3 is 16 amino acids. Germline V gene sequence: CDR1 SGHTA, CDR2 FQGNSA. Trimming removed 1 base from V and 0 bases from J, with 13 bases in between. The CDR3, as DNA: TGTGCCAGCAGCTTAGGTTGGGGGTCCAGCTCCTACGAGCAGTACTTC. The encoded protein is CASSLGWGSSSYEQYF.

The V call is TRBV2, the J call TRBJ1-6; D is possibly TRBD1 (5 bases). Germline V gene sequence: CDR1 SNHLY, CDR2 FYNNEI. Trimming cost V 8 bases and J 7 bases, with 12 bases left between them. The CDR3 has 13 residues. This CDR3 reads CASAGTLNSPLHF. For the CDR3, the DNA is TGTGCCAGCGCCGGGACTCTAAATTCACCCCTCCACTTT.

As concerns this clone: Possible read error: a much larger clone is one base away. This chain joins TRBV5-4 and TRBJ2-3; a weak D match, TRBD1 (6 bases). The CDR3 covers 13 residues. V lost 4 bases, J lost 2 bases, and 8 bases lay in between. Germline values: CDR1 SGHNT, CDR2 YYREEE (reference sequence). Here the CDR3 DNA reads TGTGCCAGCAGCCGGGACACCACAGATACGCAGTATTTT. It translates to CASSRDTTDTQYF.

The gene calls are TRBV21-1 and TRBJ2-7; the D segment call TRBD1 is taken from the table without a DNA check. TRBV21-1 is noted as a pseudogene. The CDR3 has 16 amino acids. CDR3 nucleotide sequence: TGTGCCAGCAGCAAGGACAGGGGGCCCCTCTCCTACGAGCAGTACTTC. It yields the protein CASSKDRGPLSYEQYF.

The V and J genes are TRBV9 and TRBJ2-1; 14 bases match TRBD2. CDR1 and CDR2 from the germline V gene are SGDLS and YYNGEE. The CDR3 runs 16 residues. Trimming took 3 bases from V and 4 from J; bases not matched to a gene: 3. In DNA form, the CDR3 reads TGTGCCAGCAGCGGGACTAGCGGGAGGAAGTACAATGAGCAGTTCTTC. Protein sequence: CASSGTSGRKYNEQFF.

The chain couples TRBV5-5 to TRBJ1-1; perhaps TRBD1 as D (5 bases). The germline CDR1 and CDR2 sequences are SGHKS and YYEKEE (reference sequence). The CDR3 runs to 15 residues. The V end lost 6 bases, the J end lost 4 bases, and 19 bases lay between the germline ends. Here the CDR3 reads CASIHPAQGVTEAFF. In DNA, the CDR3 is TGTGCCAGCATCCACCCTGCCCAGGGAGTCACTGAAGCTTTCTTT.

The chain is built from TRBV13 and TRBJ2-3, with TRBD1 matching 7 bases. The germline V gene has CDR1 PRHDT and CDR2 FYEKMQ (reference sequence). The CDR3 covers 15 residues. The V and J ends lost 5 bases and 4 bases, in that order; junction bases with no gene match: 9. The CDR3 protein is CASSTTGAPSDTQYF. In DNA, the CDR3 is TGTGCCAGCAGCACAACAGGGGCCCCGTCAGATACGCAGTATTTT.

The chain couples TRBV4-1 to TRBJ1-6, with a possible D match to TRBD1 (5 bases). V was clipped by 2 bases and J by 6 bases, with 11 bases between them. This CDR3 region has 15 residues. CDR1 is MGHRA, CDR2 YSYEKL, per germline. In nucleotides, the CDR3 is TGCGCCAGCAGCCAAACGGACATAATTAATTCACCCCTCCACTTT. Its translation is CASSQTDIINSPLHF.

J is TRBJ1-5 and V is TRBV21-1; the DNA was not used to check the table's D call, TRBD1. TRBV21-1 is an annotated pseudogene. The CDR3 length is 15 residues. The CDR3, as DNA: TGTGCCAGCAGCAAACCCCTCCAGGGCACTCAGCCCCAGCATTTT. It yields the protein CASSKPLQGTQPQHF.

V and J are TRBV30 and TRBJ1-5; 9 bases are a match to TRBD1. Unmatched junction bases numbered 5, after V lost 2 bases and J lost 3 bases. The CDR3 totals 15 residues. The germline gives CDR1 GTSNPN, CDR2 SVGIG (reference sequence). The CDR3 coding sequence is TGTGCCTGGAGTTGGAGGGACAGGGTCAATCAGCCCCAGCATTTT. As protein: CAWSWRDRVNQPQHF.

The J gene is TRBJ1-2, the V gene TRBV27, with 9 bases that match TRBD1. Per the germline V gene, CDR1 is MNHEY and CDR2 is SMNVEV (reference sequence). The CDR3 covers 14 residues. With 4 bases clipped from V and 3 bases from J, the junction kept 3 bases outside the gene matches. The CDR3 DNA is TGTGCCAGCAGTTCGGGACAGGGCTACTATGGCTACACCTTC. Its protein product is CASSSGQGYYGYTF.

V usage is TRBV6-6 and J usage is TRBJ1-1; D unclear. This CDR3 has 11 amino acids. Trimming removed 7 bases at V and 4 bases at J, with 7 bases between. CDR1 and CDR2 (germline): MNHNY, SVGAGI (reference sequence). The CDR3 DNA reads TGTGCCAGCATCACAAGCACTGAAGCTTTCTTT. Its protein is CASITSTEAFF.